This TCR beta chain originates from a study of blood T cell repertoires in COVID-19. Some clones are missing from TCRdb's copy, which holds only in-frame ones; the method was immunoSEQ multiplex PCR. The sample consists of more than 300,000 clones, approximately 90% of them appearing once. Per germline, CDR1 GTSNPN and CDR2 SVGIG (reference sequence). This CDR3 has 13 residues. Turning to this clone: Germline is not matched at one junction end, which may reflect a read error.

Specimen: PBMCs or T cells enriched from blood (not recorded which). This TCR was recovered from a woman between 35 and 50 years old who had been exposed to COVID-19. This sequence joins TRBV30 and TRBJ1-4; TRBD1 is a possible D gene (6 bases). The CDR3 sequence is CAYLRQDNEKVFF. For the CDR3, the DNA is TGTGCCTATCTCCGACAGGATAATGAAAAAGTGTTTTTT.